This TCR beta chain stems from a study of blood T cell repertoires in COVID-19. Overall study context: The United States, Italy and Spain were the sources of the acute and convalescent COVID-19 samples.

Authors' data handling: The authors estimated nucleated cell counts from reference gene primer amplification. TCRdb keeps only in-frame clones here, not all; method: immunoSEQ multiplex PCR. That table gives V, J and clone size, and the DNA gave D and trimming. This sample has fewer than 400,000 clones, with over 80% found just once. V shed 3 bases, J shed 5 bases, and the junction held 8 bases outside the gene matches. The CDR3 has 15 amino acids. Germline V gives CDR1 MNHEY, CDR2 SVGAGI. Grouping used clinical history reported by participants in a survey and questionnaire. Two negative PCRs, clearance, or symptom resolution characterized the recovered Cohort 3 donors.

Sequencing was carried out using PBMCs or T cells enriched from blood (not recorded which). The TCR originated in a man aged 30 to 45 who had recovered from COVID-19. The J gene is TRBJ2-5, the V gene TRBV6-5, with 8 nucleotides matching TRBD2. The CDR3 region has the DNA TGTGCCAGCAGTTATCAGGCGGGGGGCGTGGAGACCCAGTACTTC. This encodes CASSYQAGGVETQYF.